The 3 T cell receptor beta chains below all came from one sample that was sequenced in a study of blood T cell repertoires in COVID-19. TCRdb's table, derived via immunoSEQ multiplex PCR, lists solely in-frame clones and lacks some. Counted here are approximately 190,000 clones, roughly 86% occurring once; the ten biggest clones make up less than 6.5%. Sequenced input: peripheral blood. These receptors came from a woman between 65 and 79 years old with active or convalescent COVID-19.

The CDR3 nucleotides are TGTGCCAGCAGCCTCTACGCTGGGGCCCACAATGAGCAGTTCTTC. Its protein product is CASSLYAGAHNEQFF. The J gene is TRBJ2-1, the V gene TRBV9, with TRBD1 as a possible D gene (5 bases). Germline CDR1 reads SGDLS; CDR2 reads YYNGEE. Trimming stripped 4 bases from V and 5 bases from J, with 16 bases between. There are 15 residues in the CDR3. Looking up the rest from reference TRBV9 and TRBJ2-1 gives the full variable domain: DSGVTQTPKHLITATGQRVTLRCSPRSGDLSVYWYQQSLDQGLQFLIQYYNGEERAKGNILERFSAQQFPDLHSELNLSSLELGDSALYFCASSLYAGAHNEQFFGPGTRLTVL.

V is TRBV9 and J is TRBJ2-7, with 8 positions matching TRBD1. Trimming took 0 bases from V and 6 from J; bases not matched to a gene: 8. The length of the CDR3 is 15 residues. The germline V gene has CDR1 SGDLS and CDR2 YYNGEE. The CDR3: CASSVGDRGFSEQYF. CDR3 DNA: TGTGCCAGCAGCGTAGGTGACAGGGGTTTTTCCGAGCAGTACTTC.

J is TRBJ1-5 and V is TRBV6-5, with 10 nucleotides matching TRBD1. The CDR3 contains 15 residues. After removal of 7 bases from V and 7 bases from J, the junction contained 10 bases not matched to a gene. Per germline, CDR1 MNHEY and CDR2 SVGAGI. The chain's CDR3 is CASILDRGFNQPQHF. CDR3 coding DNA: TGTGCCAGCATTCTGGACAGGGGGTTTAACCAGCCCCAGCATTTT.